The clone carrying this T cell receptor (beta chain) has just a few counts. The record originates from a study of early T cells in non-severe SARS-CoV-2 infection. In the study overall: It was bulk RNA from unsorted whole blood that was sequenced, and the chains were unpaired.

CDR1 is SGHAT and CDR2 is FQNNGV in the germline V gene. The CDR3 runs to 15 residues. Between the trimmed V and J ends, which lost 5 bases and 0 bases, there was a span of 12 bases. TCRdb reanalysed the 5' RACE reads using MiXCR and keeps one entry per CDR3 protein. This table has around 83,000 distinct CDR3 sequences, about 12% appearing once. This TCR derives from an adult who was a healthcare worker with PCR-confirmed SARS-CoV-2 infection or an uninfected control (not recorded which). The sample was whole blood, taken at baseline. The rearrangement uses TRBV11-2 and TRBJ2-3; TRBD1 is a possible D gene (6 bases). In DNA form, the CDR3 reads TGTGCCAGCAGCCAGGACAGCCGTAGCACAGATACGCAGTATTTT. Protein sequence: CASSQDSRSTDTQYF.